These T cell receptor beta chains were read from a single sample in a study of cytomegalovirus exposure and HLA in healthy donors. TCRdb keeps only in-frame clones here, not all; method: immunoSEQ multiplex PCR. The sample lists 140,000 or so clones; around 80% were seen once. Sequencing was performed on PBMCs. The source is a woman aged 60 to 75 in good health and CMV-seropositive. Both conserved end residues are part of each CDR3. A D gene is named only where the DNA matches it firmly. Clone size is not always given. Where it is, it says once, few, many or a class for expanded clones.

CDR3,DNA,D,V,size,J
CASSSGQGEETQYF,TGTGCTAGCAGCTCGGGACAGGGAGAAGAGACCCAGTACTTC,TRBD1,TRBV7-7,-,TRBJ2-5
CASSTRVENEQFF,TGTGCCAGCAGTACCCGGGTCGAAAATGAGCAGTTCTTC,-,TRBV6-1,-,TRBJ2-1
CASSLSAWAGNRETQYF,TGTGCCAGCAGTTTATCCGCCTGGGCAGGGAATAGGGAGACCCAGTACTTC,-,TRBV27,-,TRBJ2-5
CSVVTSGTDTQYF,TGCAGCGTTGTGACTAGCGGCACAGATACGCAGTATTTT,TRBD2,TRBV29-1,once,TRBJ2-3
CASSSWTSGTDTQYF,TGTGCCAGCAGTTCTTGGACTAGCGGAACAGATACGCAGTATTTT,TRBD2,TRBV28,-,TRBJ2-3
CASSLESSGSSSTDTQYF,TGTGCCAGCAGCTTAGAATCTAGCGGATCCTCTAGCACAGATACGCAGTATTTT,TRBD2,TRBV7-2,-,TRBJ2-3
CASSLAQGSETQYF,TGCGCCAGCAGTTTAGCTCAGGGGTCAGAGACCCAGTACTTC,-,TRBV5-1,-,TRBJ2-5
CATSREPGGQETQYF,TGTGCCACCAGCAGAGAACCAGGGGGCCAAGAGACCCAGTACTTC,TRBD1,TRBV15,-,TRBJ2-5
CASSLTRGDQPQHF,TGTGCCAGCAGCTTAACCAGGGGCGATCAGCCCCAGCATTTT,-,TRBV7-8,once,TRBJ1-5
CASSQTSPGELFF,TGTGCCAGCAGCCAGACTAGTCCCGGGGAGCTGTTTTTT,-,TRBV7-3,-,TRBJ2-2
CASSVGPTGGAGELFF,TGTGCCAGCAGCGTAGGGCCTACGGGGGGAGCCGGGGAGCTGTTTTTT,TRBD2,TRBV9,once,TRBJ2-2
CAWSVGGPQQPQHF,TGTGCCTGGAGTGTAGGGGGTCCGCAGCAGCCCCAGCATTTT,-,TRBV30,few,TRBJ1-5
CASSVDSVPYEQYF,TGTGCCAGCAGCGTAGATTCCGTTCCCTACGAGCAGTACTTC,-,TRBV9,-,TRBJ2-7
CASSPGQRISGYTF,TGTGCCAGCAGCCCTGGACAACGGATCTCTGGCTACACCTTC,-,TRBV6-5,-,TRBJ1-2
CASSSPRDSSRKLFF,TGTGCCAGCAGTTCCCCCAGGGACAGCTCCCGAAAACTGTTTTTT,TRBD1,TRBV28,-,TRBJ1-4
CASSSAGESSYEQYF,TGTGCCAGCTCAAGCGCGGGAGAGAGCTCCTACGAGCAGTACTTC,TRBD2,TRBV18,-,TRBJ2-7
CASSQTTDGLAGNEQFF,TGTGCCAGCAGCCAAACTACCGACGGACTAGCGGGGAATGAGCAGTTCTTC,TRBD2,TRBV4-2,-,TRBJ2-1
CATGGTGELFF,TGTGCCACCGGGGGCACCGGGGAGCTGTTTTTT,-,TRBV28,-,TRBJ2-2
CASSTGTGEFDEQFF,TGTGCCAGCAGCACCGGGACAGGGGAGTTCGATGAGCAGTTCTTC,TRBD1,TRBV7-2,-,TRBJ2-1
CASSQHLDRPNYEQYF,TGTGCCAGCAGTCAGCACCTGGACAGGCCTAACTACGAGCAGTACTTC,TRBD1,TRBV14,-,TRBJ2-7
CASSVDRAETQYF,TGTGCCAGCAGCGTTGACAGGGCGGAGACCCAGTACTTC,TRBD1,TRBV5-4,-,TRBJ2-5
CASSGQGYNQPQHF,TGTGCCAGCAGCGGACAGGGCTACAATCAGCCCCAGCATTTT,TRBD1,TRBV28,once,TRBJ1-5
CASSLGTVNTEAFF,TGTGCCAGCAGCTTAGGGACTGTGAACACTGAAGCTTTCTTT,-,TRBV11-2,-,TRBJ1-1
CSAGTGSYEQYF,TGCAGCGCAGGGACAGGGAGCTACGAGCAGTACTTC,TRBD1,TRBV29-1,few,TRBJ2-7
CASTDDYEQYF,TGTGCCAGTACTGATGATTACGAGCAGTACTTC,-,TRBV19,-,TRBJ2-7
CASSRGRETQYF,TGTGCCAGCAGCCGGGGGAGAGAGACCCAGTACTTC,-,TRBV5-4,-,TRBJ2-5
CASSHTYEQYF,TGTGCCAGCAGCCACACATACGAGCAGTACTTC,-,TRBV6-6,-,TRBJ2-7
CASSQVGRDSYNEQFF,TGCGCCAGCAGCCAAGTGGGCCGAGACTCCTACAATGAGCAGTTCTTC,-,TRBV4-3,-,TRBJ2-1
CASSFLADTQYF,TGCGCCAGCAGCTTTCTAGCAGATACGCAGTATTTT,-,TRBV5-1,few,TRBJ2-3
CAWETGHRVLFF,TGTGCCTGGGAGACAGGGCATAGGGTGCTGTTTTTT,TRBD1,TRBV30,-,TRBJ2-2
CASSRRQGSTDTQYF,TGTGCCAGCAGCCGTAGACAGGGGAGCACAGATACGCAGTATTTT,TRBD1,TRBV11-3,-,TRBJ2-3
CASSLPGHTDTQYF,TGCGCCAGCAGCTTGCCAGGCCACACAGATACGCAGTATTTT,-,TRBV5-1,few,TRBJ2-3
CASSSSGGQGSEKLFF,TGTGCCAGCAGTTCCTCGGGAGGACAGGGCAGTGAAAAACTGTTTTTT,TRBD1,TRBV6-5,few,TRBJ1-4
CAISESEGTPYGYTF,TGTGCCATCAGTGAGTCTGAGGGCACGCCGTATGGCTACACCTTC,-,TRBV10-3,-,TRBJ1-2
CSVVGLAGHLNEQFF,TGCAGCGTTGTGGGACTAGCTGGACATCTGAATGAGCAGTTCTTC,TRBD2,TRBV29-1,once,TRBJ2-1
CASSPAGSPGGQYF,TGCGCCAGCAGCCCGGCCGGCTCTCCGGGGGGGCAGTATTTT,TRBD2,TRBV5-1,-,TRBJ2-3
CASTDKSGTYEQYF,TGTGCCAGCACCGACAAGTCCGGGACCTACGAGCAGTACTTC,-,TRBV6-5,-,TRBJ2-7
CASSSASTALQPQHF,TGTGCCAGCAGCTCCGCGTCTACAGCTCTGCAGCCCCAGCATTTT,-,TRBV7-2,-,TRBJ1-5
CASREQGSLHGYTF,TGTGCCAGCAGGGAACAGGGGAGCCTCCATGGCTACACCTTC,TRBD1,TRBV28,-,TRBJ1-2
CSVEGGLAGNNEQFF,TGCAGCGTTGAGGGAGGACTAGCGGGAAACAATGAGCAGTTCTTC,TRBD2,TRBV29-1,-,TRBJ2-1
CASSRPGESTDTQYF,TGCGCCAGCAGCCGCCCGGGGGAGAGCACAGATACGCAGTATTTT,-,TRBV5-1,-,TRBJ2-3
CASSQGISQETQYF,TGCGCCAGCAGCCAAGGAATCAGTCAAGAGACCCAGTACTTC,-,TRBV4-1,-,TRBJ2-5
CSVGPGAYEQYF,TGCAGCGTTGGACCCGGGGCCTACGAGCAGTACTTC,-,TRBV29-1,-,TRBJ2-7